The 9 T cell receptor beta chains presented below share a single source sample, sequenced in a study of metastatic and nonmetastatic thyroid tumors. TCRdb re-processed the PCR reads through MiXCR. The sample yields 20,000 to 25,000 clones, around 15% seen once. Nobody among the patients had been given any treatment before thyroid surgery. Sequencing used blood. The receptor set was obtained from a female donor with papillary thyroid cancer or a benign thyroid nodule (not recorded which). Some clones in this sample may be carry-over from other donors' samples.

This clone was detected many times. J is TRBJ2-3 and V is TRBV11-3; possible D gene TRBD2, 5 bases. Germline V CDR1 and CDR2: SGHNT, YENEEA. V lost 0 bases and J lost 6, with 16 bases in between. The CDR3 is 16 residues long. CDR3 protein: CASSLDLGDPRDTQYF. The DNA of the CDR3 is TGTGCCAGCAGCTTAGATCTGGGAGACCCACGGGATACGCAGTATTTT.

The chain uses TRBV30 and TRBJ1-1; no definite D call. Germline V gene data show CDR1 as GTSNPN and CDR2 as SVGIG (reference sequence). V lost 0 bases and J 13 bases, leaving 21 bases between the germline ends. There are 14 residues in the CDR3. The CDR3 bases are TGTGCCTGGAGTGTAGCCCTAGGTGGCGATAATGATTTCTTT. This encodes CAWSVALGGDNDFF. Filled out from reference TRBV30 and TRBJ1-1, the complete variable domain reads SQTIHQWPATLVQPVGSPLSLECTVEGTSNPNLYWYRQAAGRGLQLLFYSVGIGQISSEVPQNLSASRPQDRQFILSSKKLLLSDSGFYLCAWSVALGGDNDFFGQGTRLTVV.

This clone was observed many times. The chain combines TRBV20-1 with TRBJ2-5; 7 nucleotides match TRBD2. Germline assignment: CDR1 DFQATT and CDR2 SNEGSKA (reference sequence). J lost 2 bases, V lost 3 bases, and 15 bases had no gene match. The length of the CDR3 is 17 residues. The CDR3 protein is CSASLAGVRLTQETQYF. The CDR3, as DNA: TGCAGTGCTAGCCTTGCGGGGGTAAGACTGACTCAAGAGACCCAGTACTTC.

The chain links TRBV24-1 to TRBJ2-2; a possible D gene is TRBD1 (6 bases). The CDR3 spans 14 residues. Between the trimmed V and J ends, which lost 7 bases and 4 bases, there was a span of 12 bases. The V gene's germline CDR1 is KGHDR and CDR2 SFDVKD. The CDR3 spells CATSGTGPTGELFF. The CDR3 nucleotides are TGTGCCACCAGCGGAACAGGGCCCACCGGGGAGCTGTTTTTT.

This clone appeared many times. This chain uses TRBV28 with TRBJ2-1; 8 bases agree with TRBD2. The germline V gene has CDR1 MDHEN and CDR2 SYDVKM. The ends lost 4 bases at V and 1 base at J; junction bases unmatched: 6. This CDR3 region has 16 residues. Written as DNA, the CDR3 is TGTGCCAGCAGTTCAAATAGCGGGGAGTCCTACAATGAGCAGTTCTTC. Translating gives CASSSNSGESYNEQFF. Full variable domain (remainder filled in from reference TRBV28 and TRBJ2-1): DVKVTQSSRYLVKRTGEKVFLECVQDMDHENMFWYRQDPGLGLRLIYFSYDVKMKEKGDIPEGYSVSREKKERFSLILESASTNQTSMYLCASSSNSGESYNEQFFGPGTRLTVL.

In regard to this clone: One end of the junction varies from germline; a read error may be responsible. The chain links TRBV28 to TRBJ1-3; D gene uncertain. The CDR3 is 15 amino acids. Germline V gives CDR1 MDHEN, CDR2 SYDVKM. The CDR3 DNA follows: TGTGCCAGCAGTTCCCGGACGGCTTTCGGCACCACCAGATATTTT. It encodes CASSSRTAFGTTRYF.

This clone was recorded at least ten times. The chain carries TRBV20-1 and TRBJ2-3; 9 positions match TRBD2. V was clipped by 6 bases and J by 6 bases; unmatched bases: 16. Per the germline V gene, CDR1 is DFQATT and CDR2 is SNEGSKA (reference sequence). CDR3 length equals 16 residues. The CDR3 loop reads CSAVATSSGAGDTQYF. Here the CDR3 DNA reads TGCAGTGCGGTAGCGACTTCTAGCGGGGCCGGGGATACGCAGTATTTT.

This clone was recorded many times. The J gene is TRBJ2-7, the V gene TRBV9, with TRBD2 matching over 7 bases. This CDR3 comprises 14 residues. Germline lookup yields CDR1 SGDLS and CDR2 YYNGEE. V dropped 7 bases and J dropped 0; count of bases not matched to a gene: 7. The CDR3 DNA reads as TGTGCCAGCGCCCTGGGACTAACCTCCTACGAGCAGTACTTC. Its protein product is CASALGLTSYEQYF.

The rearrangement links TRBV30 to TRBJ1-2, with TRBD1 matching 7 bases. The CDR3 is 14 amino acids. Germline values: CDR1 GTSNPN, CDR2 SVGIG (reference sequence). V lost 3 bases, J lost 2 bases, and 6 bases stayed unmatched. The CDR3, as DNA: TGTGCCTGGAGCCCAGGGACAGCGAACTATGGCTACACCTTC. Protein: CAWSPGTANYGYTF.